The 13 T cell receptor beta chains listed next were all sequenced from one sample in a study of T cell responses to AZD1222 COVID-19 vaccine (dated by TCRdb to the early 2020s). Library preparation used the immunoSEQ multiplex PCR assay. Imported from immuneACCESS, the table was reduced by TCRdb to in-frame sequences with V and J called. These copies leave out some clones; in studies compared against another copy, an unresolved V gene accounts for under half, and the cause of the remainder is not known. For this sample the table gives 130,000 to 150,000 clones, of which approximately 89% were detected only once. The ten largest clones add up to 3% to 4% of the sample. Reading the label with the study, this specimen's time point is: baseline before first vaccination. The sample's treatment or condition label, decoded: meningococcal conjugate vaccine given as trial control. The material sequenced was peripheral blood, taken on day 0 of MenACWY control vaccination. The source is an adult in good health.

The chain has TRBV10-3 and TRBJ1-1; perhaps TRBD1 as D (5 bases). Germline values: CDR1 ENHRY, CDR2 SYGVKD. The CDR3 covers 15 residues. V lost 8 bases and J lost 3, with 19 bases in between. The CDR3 DNA is TGTGCCATCGGGACTCGGGAGGGGTGGGACACTGAAGCTTTCTTT. It encodes CAIGTREGWDTEAFF.

This clone was seen a handful of times. The V gene is TRBV3-1 (or the pseudogene TRBV3-2), the J gene TRBJ2-7; perhaps TRBD2 as D (6 bases). Trimming pared 4 bases from V and 3 bases from J, leaving 19 bases between. The germline CDR1 and CDR2 sequences are LGHDT and YNNKEL (reference sequence). CDR3 length equals 16 residues. CDR3 residues: CASSLGRNSGGYEQYF. Here the CDR3 DNA reads TGTGCCAGCAGCCTCGGAAGGAATAGCGGTGGCTACGAGCAGTACTTC.

This chain uses TRBV28 with TRBJ2-7; D is uncertain. The CDR3 is made up of 14 amino acids. CDR1 and CDR2 from the germline V gene are MDHEN and SYDVKM. Between the trimmed V and J ends, which lost 4 bases and 2 bases, there was a span of 12 bases. The CDR3 sequence is CASSSPVLAYEQYF. In DNA form, the CDR3 reads TGTGCCAGCAGTTCCCCCGTTTTGGCCTACGAGCAGTACTTC. Supplemented by reference TRBV28 and TRBJ2-7, the full variable domain reads DVKVTQSSRYLVKRTGEKVFLECVQDMDHENMFWYRQDPGLGLRLIYFSYDVKMKEKGDIPEGYSVSREKKERFSLILESASTNQTSMYLCASSSPVLAYEQYFGPGTRLTVT.

This clone was seen once. V gene TRBV6-1 combines with J gene TRBJ1-1; 10 bases agree with TRBD1. CDR1 is MNHNS and CDR2 is SASEGT in the germline V gene. V lost 10 bases and J lost 4; bases outside the gene matches: 6. The CDR3 contains 13 residues. CDR3 nucleotide sequence: TGTGCCACCCTGGGACAGGGGACCACTGAAGCTTTCTTT. Protein product: CATLGQGTTEAFF.

The chain couples TRBV6-2 or TRBV6-3 to TRBJ2-3; D possibly corresponds to TRBD1 (5 bases). Trimming stripped 5 bases from V and 3 bases from J, with 9 bases between. This CDR3 is 13 amino acids long. CDR1 and CDR2 (germline): MNHEY, SVGEGT. CDR3 sequence (DNA): TGTGCCAGCAGTACGACAGAAACAGATACGCAGTATTTT. Encoded protein: CASSTTETDTQYF.

The chain links TRBV4-3 to TRBJ2-1; TRBD2 aligns across 8 bases. V was clipped by 4 bases and J by 0 bases; unmatched bases: 2. CDR1 LGHNA and CDR2 YSLEER come from the germline V gene. The CDR3 spans 15 residues. This chain's CDR3 is CASSLSGSSYNEQFF. The CDR3 DNA reads as TGCGCCAGCAGCCTGAGCGGGAGCTCCTACAATGAGCAGTTCTTC.

The chain employs TRBV4-3 and TRBJ1-2, with D tentatively TRBD1 (6 bases). Trimming shortened V by 1 base and J by 3 bases, and 12 bases separated the two germline ends. CDR3 length: 15 amino acids. Per germline, CDR1 LGHNA and CDR2 YSLEER. CDR3 in amino acids: CASSQGSGAHYGYTF. The CDR3 bases are TGCGCCAGCAGCCAAGGTTCGGGGGCGCACTATGGCTACACCTTC.

V is TRBV5-5 and J is TRBJ2-7; 7 bases line up with TRBD2. The J segment lost 4 bases and the V segment lost 2 bases, leaving 6 bases of the junction unmatched. CDR3 length: 14 residues. Germline CDR1 and CDR2: SGHKS and YYEKEE (reference sequence). The CDR3 loop is CASSFWGGRYEQYF. CDR3 nucleotide sequence: TGTGCCAGCAGCTTTTGGGGAGGGAGGTACGAGCAGTACTTC.

The rearrangement joins TRBV3-1 (or the pseudogene TRBV3-2) to TRBJ2-2; TRBD2 aligns across 10 bases. Trimming removed 1 base from V and 6 bases from J; junction bases left unmatched: 11. Germline CDR1 and CDR2: LGHDT and YNNKEL (reference sequence). The CDR3 runs 18 residues. CDR3 amino acids: CASSQVFTSGIDSGELFF. CDR3 coding DNA: TGTGCCAGCAGCCAAGTCTTCACTAGCGGGATTGACTCCGGGGAGCTGTTTTTT.

The gene calls are TRBV27 and TRBJ2-3; possibly TRBD1 or TRBD2 for D (6 bases each). The CDR3 extends over 15 amino acids. The germline V gene has CDR1 MNHEY and CDR2 SMNVEV (reference sequence). The V end lost 6 bases, the J end lost 0 bases, and 13 bases lay between the germline ends. The CDR3 is CASSPTGTSTDTQYF. The DNA for the CDR3 is TGTGCCAGCAGCCCAACAGGGACTAGCACAGATACGCAGTATTTT.

This rearrangement joins TRBV9 to TRBJ2-2, with TRBD2 matching 7 bases. V lost 0 bases, J lost 4 bases, and 9 bases stayed unmatched. This CDR3 spans 17 amino acids. Germline assignment: CDR1 SGDLS and CDR2 YYNGEE. DNA of the CDR3: TGTGCCAGCAGCGTAGCGGGGGGATCCGGGGGCACCGGGGAGCTGTTTTTT. It encodes CASSVAGGSGGTGELFF.

This chain uses TRBV24-1 with TRBJ2-1, with 7 bases identical to TRBD1. The CDR3 is 16 residues long. V lost 4 bases, J lost 8 bases, and 13 bases stayed unmatched. From germline, CDR1 is KGHDR and CDR2 SFDVKD. This CDR3 is CATSDRRQGFSHEQFF. As DNA, the CDR3 is TGTGCCACCAGTGACCGTAGACAGGGCTTCTCCCATGAGCAGTTCTTC.

This clone was found many times. Within the sample, other DNA sequences also encode this same CDR3. The V and J genes are TRBV27 and TRBJ1-2; D remains ambiguous. Germline CDR1 and CDR2: MNHEY and SMNVEV (reference sequence). Trimming took 0 bases from V and 1 from J, leaving 6 bases between them. The CDR3 contains 14 residues. This CDR3 reads CASSLSGGNYGYTF. CDR3 bases: TGTGCCAGCAGTTTATCGGGCGGTAACTATGGCTACACCTTC.